This is a list of T cell receptor beta chains from one sample in a study of spatial heterogeneity in lung cancer. TCRdb redid the calling of the 5' RACE reads with MiXCR, one entry per CDR3 protein. The sample records some 50,000 distinct CDR3 sequences, about 7.6% being singletons. The material was PBMCs, obtained at surgery. The receptors here all came from a female donor with early-stage non-small cell lung cancer. Both conserved end residues are part of each CDR3. D genes are given only for firm matches. Some rows mark clone size as missing; the rest say once, few, many or name a class of expanded clone.

V gene: TRBV4-3; D gene: TRBD1; CDR3 length: 19; J gene: TRBJ2-2; clone size: .; CDR3 DNA: TGCGCCAGCAGCCAAGTAATCGGGGACAGGGGTATTGGCACCGGGGAGCTGTTTTTT; CDR3 protein: CASSQVIGDRGIGTGELFF
V gene: TRBV5-4; D gene: .; CDR3 length: 19; J gene: TRBJ2-6; clone size: few; CDR3 DNA: TGTGCCAGCAGCTCCCTTGAGGAGGGGGTAGGCCCTGGGGCCAACGTCCTGACTTTC; CDR3 protein: CASSSLEEGVGPGANVLTF
V gene: TRBV20-1; D gene: .; CDR3 length: 9; J gene: TRBJ2-1; clone size: few; CDR3 DNA: TGCAGTGCTAGTTATGAGCAGTTCTTC; CDR3 protein: CSASYEQFF
V gene: TRBV27; D gene: .; CDR3 length: 13; J gene: TRBJ2-3; clone size: few; CDR3 DNA: TGTGCCAGCAGTTCGGACATAAATTATACGCAGTATTTT; CDR3 protein: CASSSDINYTQYF
V gene: TRBV3-1; D gene: .; CDR3 length: 18; J gene: TRBJ2-5; clone size: many; CDR3 DNA: TGTGCCAGCAGCCAAGATGGGGGGTGGACTCCTTGGGGGGAGACCCAGTACTTC; CDR3 protein: CASSQDGGWTPWGETQYF
V gene: TRBV6-2/TRBV6-3; D gene: .; CDR3 length: 13; J gene: TRBJ1-1; clone size: many; CDR3 DNA: TGTGCCAGTACGCGGAAGACCAACACTGAAGCTTTCTTT; CDR3 protein: CASTRKTNTEAFF
V gene: TRBV7-2; D gene: .; CDR3 length: 16; J gene: TRBJ1-5; clone size: few; CDR3 DNA: TGTGCCAGCAGCTTACAAGGGTCAGGGGGCAATCAGCCCCAGCATTTT; CDR3 protein: CASSLQGSGGNQPQHF
V gene: TRBV3-1; D gene: TRBD2; CDR3 length: 15; J gene: TRBJ2-1; clone size: .; CDR3 DNA: TGTGCCAGCAGGCGGGGGTTAAGCTCCTACAATGAGCAGTTCTTC; CDR3 protein: CASRRGLSSYNEQFF
V gene: TRBV4-3; D gene: .; CDR3 length: 15; J gene: TRBJ1-1; clone size: medium-sized; CDR3 DNA: TGCGCCAGCAGCCAAGATATAAACCCGAACACTGAAGCTTTCTTT; CDR3 protein: CASSQDINPNTEAFF
V gene: TRBV3-1; D gene: .; CDR3 length: 14; J gene: TRBJ2-2; clone size: many; CDR3 DNA: TGTGCCAGCAGCCAAGGTCGAAACACCGGGGAGCTGTTTTTT; CDR3 protein: CASSQGRNTGELFF
V gene: TRBV10-3; D gene: TRBD2; CDR3 length: 18; J gene: TRBJ2-3; clone size: .; CDR3 DNA: TGTGCCATCAGTGAGTCGGAAGGCGGGGGGGACCCTACCCCTACGCAGTATTTT; CDR3 protein: CAISESEGGGDPTPTQYF
V gene: TRBV20-1; D gene: .; CDR3 length: 15; J gene: TRBJ1-2; clone size: many; CDR3 DNA: TGCAGTGCTAGAGACTGGACAACTGCTAACTATGGCTACACCTTC; CDR3 protein: CSARDWTTANYGYTF
V gene: TRBV18; D gene: TRBD1; CDR3 length: 14; J gene: TRBJ2-7; clone size: .; CDR3 DNA: TGTGCCAGCTCACCAAGGGACAGGTCCTACGAGCAGTACTTC; CDR3 protein: CASSPRDRSYEQYF
V gene: TRBV6-5; D gene: TRBD2; CDR3 length: 16; J gene: TRBJ2-7; clone size: many; CDR3 DNA: TGTGCCAGCAGTTACTCTCTAGCGGGGGGAAAGTACGAGCAGTACTTC; CDR3 protein: CASSYSLAGGKYEQYF
V gene: TRBV5-5; D gene: .; CDR3 length: 14; J gene: TRBJ2-3; clone size: few; CDR3 DNA: TGTGCCAGCAGCTTGGGATTTAGCACAGATACGCAGTATTTT; CDR3 protein: CASSLGFSTDTQYF
V gene: TRBV4-2; D gene: .; CDR3 length: 16; J gene: TRBJ1-5; clone size: .; CDR3 DNA: TGTGCCAGCAGCCAAGAAGGGGGGGGGGACAATCAGCCCCAGCATTTT; CDR3 protein: CASSQEGGGDNQPQHF
V gene: TRBV30; D gene: .; CDR3 length: 15; J gene: TRBJ1-5; clone size: .; CDR3 DNA: TGTGCCTGGAGTGTCGGGGGGGCGACGAATCAGCCCCAGCATTTT; CDR3 protein: CAWSVGGATNQPQHF
V gene: TRBV7-8; D gene: .; CDR3 length: 14; J gene: TRBJ1-5; clone size: .; CDR3 DNA: TGTGCCAGCAGCTTATCTTATAGCAATCAGCCCCAGCATTTT; CDR3 protein: CASSLSYSNQPQHF
V gene: TRBV20-1; D gene: .; CDR3 length: 12; J gene: TRBJ2-7; clone size: .; CDR3 DNA: TGCAGTGCTAGAGGGCAGGGCAGCGAGCAGTACTTC; CDR3 protein: CSARGQGSEQYF
V gene: TRBV5-4; D gene: TRBD1; CDR3 length: 16; J gene: TRBJ1-1; clone size: few; CDR3 DNA: TGTGCCAGCAGCGCTGGGACAGCCGTCGTTAACACTGAAGCTTTCTTT; CDR3 protein: CASSAGTAVVNTEAFF
V gene: TRBV28; D gene: TRBD1; CDR3 length: 15; J gene: TRBJ1-5; clone size: many; CDR3 DNA: TGTGCCAGCAGTTTTTCAGGGGGCGCCAATCAGCCCCAGCATTTT; CDR3 protein: CASSFSGGANQPQHF
V gene: TRBV11-2; D gene: TRBD2; CDR3 length: 17; J gene: TRBJ2-5; clone size: .; CDR3 DNA: TGTGCCAGCAGCTCCGTTCTAGCGGGGGGCAGCCAAGAGACCCAGTACTTC; CDR3 protein: CASSSVLAGGSQETQYF
V gene: TRBV20-1; D gene: .; CDR3 length: 11; J gene: TRBJ2-3; clone size: few; CDR3 DNA: TGCAGTGCAGCGTGGGGAGATACGCAGTATTTT; CDR3 protein: CSAAWGDTQYF
V gene: TRBV7-2; D gene: TRBD1; CDR3 length: 15; J gene: TRBJ2-7; clone size: many; CDR3 DNA: TGTGCCAGCAGTTACCTTCCGGGACAGGACTACGAGCAGTACTTC; CDR3 protein: CASSYLPGQDYEQYF
V gene: TRBV28; D gene: .; CDR3 length: 19; J gene: TRBJ1-5; clone size: few; CDR3 DNA: TGTGCCAGCAGTTTATATTCCCTCAGAGGATGGGGGGCAGACCAGCCCCAGCATTTT; CDR3 protein: CASSLYSLRGWGADQPQHF
V gene: TRBV5-1; D gene: .; CDR3 length: 14; J gene: TRBJ1-4; clone size: few; CDR3 DNA: TGCGCCAGCAGCTCGGACGCAACTAATGAAAAACTGTTTTTT; CDR3 protein: CASSSDATNEKLFF
V gene: TRBV4-3; D gene: TRBD2; CDR3 length: 17; J gene: TRBJ2-3; clone size: few; CDR3 DNA: TGCGCCAGCAGCCACGACCCCAACGGGGGGTACACAGATACGCAGTATTTT; CDR3 protein: CASSHDPNGGYTDTQYF